This TCR beta chain derives from a study of T cells after posttransplantation cyclophosphamide. Study conclusions and caveats: Recipient CMV seropositivity and CMV reactivation strongly tracked TRB clonality. Later blood repertoires were often dominated by clones from the donor CD8+ memory compartment.

The germline gives CDR1 SGHRS, CDR2 YFSETQ. The ends lost 0 bases at V and 0 bases at J; junction bases unmatched: 6. The CDR3 contains 18 residues. This related bone marrow graft donor gave peripheral blood on the day of marrow donation. This clone was observed at least ten times. Its antigen is not identified. Libraries were prepared by immunoSEQ multiplex PCR; TCRdb keeps only in-frame clonotypes and omits some of them. The sample holds 25,000 to 30,000 clones, and no clone turns up only once. The source is a middle-aged man in good health, CMV-negative, and a related stem cell transplant donor. What was sequenced was PBMCs. The rearrangement links TRBV5-1 to TRBJ2-6, with 7 bases matching TRBD1. This CDR3 reads CASSLGGTEPSGANVLTF. CDR3 DNA sequence: TGCGCCAGCAGCTTGGGGGGGACAGAACCCTCTGGGGCCAACGTCCTGACTTTC.